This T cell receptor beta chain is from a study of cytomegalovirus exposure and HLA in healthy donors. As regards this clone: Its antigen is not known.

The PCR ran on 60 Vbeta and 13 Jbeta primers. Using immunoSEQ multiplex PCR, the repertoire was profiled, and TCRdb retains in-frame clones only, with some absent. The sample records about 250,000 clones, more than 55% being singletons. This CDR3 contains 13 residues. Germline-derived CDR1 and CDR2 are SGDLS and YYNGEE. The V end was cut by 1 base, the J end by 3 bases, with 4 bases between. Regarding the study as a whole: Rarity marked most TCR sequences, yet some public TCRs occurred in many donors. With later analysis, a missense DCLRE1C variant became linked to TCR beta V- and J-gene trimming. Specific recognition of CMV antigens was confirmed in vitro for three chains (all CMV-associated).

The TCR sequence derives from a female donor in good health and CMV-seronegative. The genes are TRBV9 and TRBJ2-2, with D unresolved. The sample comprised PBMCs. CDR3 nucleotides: TGTGCCAGCAGCGTATCTTACACCGGGGAGCTGTTTTTT. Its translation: CASSVSYTGELFF.